This TCR beta chain was documented in a study of Graves' ophthalmopathy and Graves' hyperthyroidism. This clonotype was found many times. The germline V gene has CDR1 SGHTA and CDR2 FQGNSA. V shed 4 bases and J 3 bases; nucleotides not matched to a gene: 7. This CDR3 comprises 15 residues. For repertoire sequencing, the TCR beta CDR3 regions were amplified from RNA transcripts. An opening RT-PCR round employed HTBI primers and preceded a second-round multiplex PCR. One entry per CDR3 protein, called by TCRdb with MiXCR from the multiplex PCR reads. The data hold a few hundred thousand distinct CDR3 sequences, with under 25% observed a single time.

The sequence was obtained from a woman aged 18-29 years with stable Graves' hyperthyroidism. The chain couples TRBV7-2 to TRBJ2-7, with 9 bases fitting TRBD1. The source material was peripheral blood. In DNA, the CDR3 is TGTGCCAGCAGCTGGTTCCCGGGACAGGGCTACGAGCAGTACTTC. Its protein product is CASSWFPGQGYEQYF.